Sequencing of this T cell receptor (beta chain) was carried out in a study of cytomegalovirus exposure and HLA in healthy donors. Germline loops: CDR1 MNHNS, CDR2 SASEGT. The CDR3 sequence is 14 residues long. V shed 3 bases, J shed 6 bases, and the junction held 5 bases outside the gene matches. The PCR had 60 Vbeta and 13 Jbeta primers. Original processing methods: Later, an analysis found roughly 80 million unique TCR beta chains, and approximately 10 million of these were shared. Libraries were prepared by immunoSEQ multiplex PCR; TCRdb keeps only in-frame clonotypes and omits some of them. D and trimming were read from the DNA, whereas the V and J calls and clone size are those reported in that table. Of approximately 180,000 clones in the sample, 75% to 85% were seen once.

The sequencing input was PBMCs. This clonotype originated in a woman between 45 and 60 years old in good health and CMV-seropositive. This chain connects TRBV6-1 to TRBJ2-7, with 10 nucleotides matching TRBD1. The CDR3 region has the DNA TGTGCCAGCAGTGATAGGACAGGGGGTTTCGAGCAGTACTTC. Protein sequence: CASSDRTGGFEQYF.